What follows is one T cell receptor (beta chain) and its context. Its antigen target is currently unknown. Base qualities are not at hand, and no much larger clone is one base apart. This entry comes from a study of T cell responses to AZD1222 COVID-19 vaccine (dated by TCRdb to 2020 to 2022). About the investigation overall: AZD1222 recipients given second doses at about 4 weeks or at about 12 weeks were pooled, since spike-specific TCR depth and breadth were not found to differ between the two schedules. A total of about 230 trial participants underwent TCR sequencing, of whom 207 received two doses of AZD1222 and approximately 25 received two doses of the MenACWY control vaccine. Trial participants were enrolled by age into subgroups of 18-55, 56-69 and 70-plus years, and around 150, 28 and 57 TCR-sequenced participants, respectively, were included in these subgroups.

The intended sense of this specimen's time point label: baseline before first vaccination. Vaccinee samples came from UK trials COV001 and COV002, including a single-blind randomized controlled phase 2/3 trial of AZD1222 (ChAdOx1 nCoV-19) in healthy adults. For TCRbeta chain sequencing, PBMC samples from trial participants were taken at day 0 and at day 28 after the second dose. Ends trimmed: V by 1 base, J by 10 bases; bases unmatched to a gene: 4. The CDR3 has 14 amino acids, counting the end cysteine and phenylalanine. Only CDR3 DNA is held: 42 bases, read in frame from base 1. Per the germline V gene, SGHVS is the CDR1 and FQNEAQ is the CDR2. The CDR3 regions of human TCRbeta chains were analyzed by immunosequencing. Per the original workflow: TCRs in the repertoires were compared against a reference library of SARS-CoV-2-specific TCRs that had been generated with the MIRA antigen-specificity platform. Breadth meant the fraction of unique TCRs that were SARS-CoV-2-associated, whereas depth meant the fraction of total T cells that were SARS-CoV-2-associated. Using the MIRA data, every spike-specific TCR was mapped to the spike region that the TCR reacted to and assigned to either a CD4 or a CD8 class. Log10-transformed breadth and depth values were compared by one-way ANOVA with Sidak's multiple comparisons tests. TCRdb took over this immuneACCESS table, retaining in-frame rearrangements with V and J assigned. Such tables are incomplete; in checked studies, under half of the missing clones stem from an unresolved V gene, and the remainder is unexplained. V and J calls plus clone size are reproduced from that table; the DNA served to infer D and trimming. Here the sample has 95,000 to 150,000 clones; 85% to 95% occur a single time. Together, the top ten hold 1.7% of the sample.

Beyond this particular receptor, the publication reports: Because no day 14 peak-response samples were available, the repertoires could be characterized only after the peak T cell response. Reportedly, almost half of the unique spike-specific TCRs recognized epitopes lying outside the regions that are mutated in the B.1.351 and B.1.1.7 variants. Participants were mostly white British and included more females than males, and it was suggested by the authors that clonal diversity may have been underestimated. After two AZD1222 doses, spike-specific TCR breadth and depth were significantly higher than at day 0 and than in MenACWY recipients. Vaccine-associated CD4 TCRs spanned the whole spike protein, with dominant responses in regions 160-218 and 743-854. Conclusions about previously exposed vaccinees are limited because only six or seven AZD1222 recipients were SARS-CoV-2 seropositive at baseline. The 56-69-year group was small, and its depth increase did not reach significance, likely because of low power.

This TCR was recovered from an adult in good health. The V and J genes are TRBV7-8 and TRBJ1-6; TRBD1 agrees with 7 junctional bases. The sequences come from peripheral blood, collected on day 0 of AZD1222 vaccination. In nucleotides, the sequence is TGTGCCAGCAGCTTAGGGCAGGGGGTCTCACCCCTCCACTTT. This codes for CASSLGQGVSPLHF. Beyond the CDR3, the reference TRBV7-8 and TRBJ1-6 genes provide the residues; the full variable domain reads: GAGVSQSPRYKVAKRGQDVALRCDPISGHVSLFWYQQALGQGPEFLTYFQNEAQLDKSGLPSDRFFAERPEGSVSTLKIQRTQQEDSAVYLCASSLGQGVSPLHFGNGTRLTVT.